This paragraph reports one TCR beta chain. No antigen is known for it. Here immunoSEQ multiplex PCR was the method, and the copy in TCRdb shows in-frame clones only, minus some. The data contain fewer than 85,000 clones, roughly 84% of them singletons. The data stem from a study of OX40 agonist ivuxolimab in advanced cancers. Turning to the study itself: Patients were under 90% male with ages about 23 to 79, mean approximately 62.

Overall study results and limits: Clonal expansion was seen in CD4+ and CD8+ blood T cells by week 6 at 0.1 to 3.0 mg/kg. Compared with CD4+, CD8+ T cells on average had more expanded clones.

The V gene lost 7 bases and the J gene lost 8 bases, with 10 bases spanning the gap. This CDR3 region has 11 residues. The germline CDR1 and CDR2 sequences are MNHEY and SMNVEV (reference sequence). The chain couples TRBV27 to TRBJ2-3; D remains ambiguous. This TCR was recovered from an adult with an advanced solid tumor such as melanoma, head and neck, liver or kidney cancer. The sample was CD4+ or CD8+ T cells sorted from blood, taken in a trial of the OX40 agonist ivuxolimab. In DNA form, the CDR3 reads TGTGCCAGCAACAGAGCTAGTACGCAGTATTTT. Translating gives CASNRASTQYF.